This T cell receptor beta chain was documented in a study of human T cells and chemical hapten exposure. Study overall: TCR yields per sample varied mostly from small pooled library volume differences.

The CDR3 spans 13 residues. Per germline, CDR1 SGHDN and CDR2 FVKESK. Trimming pared 4 bases from V and 10 bases from J, leaving 13 bases between. TCRdb independently ran MiXCR on the RACE reads; one entry per CDR3 protein. In the table there are 70,000 to 80,000 distinct CDR3 sequences, 32% of which are singletons. As to time point: patch test 1, 2 weeks after DPC sensitization. As to treatment: therapeutic diphenylcyclopropenone sensitization with weekly scalp DPC. The sequencing used whole blood, collected in connection with sensitization to the hapten diphenylcyclopropenone (DPC). The chain couples TRBV14 to TRBJ1-4; D is unresolved. The clonotype originates from a man aged 40-49 years with alopecia areata. Some clones in this sample may be carry-over from other donors' samples. CDR3 nucleotides: TGTGCCAGCAGCCCCGTTTCCAACGGAAAACTGTTTTTT. Its translation: CASSPVSNGKLFF. Full variable domain (outside the CDR3, taken from reference TRBV14 and TRBJ1-4): EAGVTQFPSHSVIEKGQTVTLRCDPISGHDNLYWYRRVMGKEIKFLLHFVKESKQDESGMPNNRFLAERTGGTYSTLKVQPAELEDSGVYFCASSPVSNGKLFFGSGTQLSVL.